The entry that follows covers one T cell receptor beta chain sequence. Its specificity is unknown. This sample was taken from a study of response to subunit inactivated influenza vaccine. The V gene lost 5 bases and the J gene lost 6 bases, with 21 bases spanning the gap. The germline V gene encodes CDR1 SGHVS and CDR2 FQNEAQ. This CDR3 contains 16 residues. TCRdb re-derived calls from the RT-PCR reads in MiXCR, one entry per CDR3 protein. The sample has hundreds of thousands of distinct CDR3 sequences; 25% are singletons. Whole-study results and caveats: Few additional T cells are recruited per seasonal influenza vaccination, authors suggested.

The source of this sequence is a man aged 50 to 60 who received an inactivated influenza vaccine. The material was CD4+ T cells sorted from PBMCs, obtained 5 days after vaccination. The chain joins TRBV7-8 to TRBJ2-3, with D possibly TRBD1 on 7 matching bases. This CDR3 is CASSPLTGRLSDTQYF. The CDR3 nucleotides read TGTGCCAGCAGCCCCTTGACAGGGAGGCTTTCTGATACGCAGTATTTT.